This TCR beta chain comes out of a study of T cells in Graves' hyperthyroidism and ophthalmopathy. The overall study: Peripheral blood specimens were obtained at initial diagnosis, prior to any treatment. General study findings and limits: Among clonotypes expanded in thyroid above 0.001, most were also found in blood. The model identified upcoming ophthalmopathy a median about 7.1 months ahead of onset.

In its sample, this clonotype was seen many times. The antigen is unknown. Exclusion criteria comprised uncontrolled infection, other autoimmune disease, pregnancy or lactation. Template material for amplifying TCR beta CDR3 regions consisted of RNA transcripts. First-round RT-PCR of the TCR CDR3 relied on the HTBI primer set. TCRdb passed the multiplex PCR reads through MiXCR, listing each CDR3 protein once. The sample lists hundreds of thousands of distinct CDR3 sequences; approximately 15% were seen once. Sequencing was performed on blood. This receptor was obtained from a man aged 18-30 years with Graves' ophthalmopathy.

The CDR3 here is CASSPRWAPDQPQHF. The DNA for the CDR3 is TGTGCCAGCAGCCCTCGGTGGGCCCCTGATCAGCCCCAGCATTTT. The rearrangement links TRBV7-8 to TRBJ1-5; unclear D gene. The ends were cut back, 5 bases at V and 5 bases at J, with 16 bases in the middle. CDR1 and CDR2 (germline): SGHVS, FQNEAQ. There are 15 residues in the CDR3.